This TCR beta chain emerged from a study of OX40 agonist ivuxolimab in advanced cancers. Study conclusions and caveats: Clonal expansion in partial responders at 0.1-3.0 mg/kg ranked among the lowest.

Of note for this clone: Its antigen is currently unknown.

The CDR3 is 16 residues long. Per the germline V gene, CDR1 is LGHNA and CDR2 is YSLEER. V gave up 3 bases and J gave up 3 bases, with 17 bases separating them. The method was immunoSEQ multiplex PCR; TCRdb's version includes in-frame clones alone and lacks a portion of them. Among roughly 20,000 clones listed, about 79% were seen once. This chain joins TRBV4-3 and TRBJ1-2; D is uncertain. The specimen was CD4+ or CD8+ T cells sorted from blood, collected in a trial of the OX40 agonist ivuxolimab. This TCR derives from an adult with an advanced solid tumor such as melanoma, head and neck, liver or kidney cancer. The CDR3 DNA reads TGCGCCAGCAGCCATCTCCTCGGGGATCGTGACTATGGCTACACCTTC. Protein sequence: CASSHLLGDRDYGYTF.